This T cell receptor (beta chain) was profiled in a study of T cells in Graves' hyperthyroidism and ophthalmopathy. This clonotype appeared many times. From RNA transcripts, TCR beta CDR3 regions were amplified. First-round RT-PCR targeting the TCR CDR3 was performed with the HTBI primer set. TCRdb called the multiplex PCR reads again in MiXCR, with one record for every CDR3 protein. Seen here are under 400,000 distinct CDR3 sequences, 15% to 17% observed once, and the top ten hold about 27%. Those patients with uncontrolled infection, other autoimmune disease, pregnancy or lactation were excluded. The V and J ends lost 5 bases and 4 bases, in that order; junction bases with no gene match: 13. The germline gives CDR1 SGHVS, CDR2 FQNEAQ. CDR3 size: 16 residues.

This sequence was found in a woman aged 18 to 35 with Graves' hyperthyroidism that later progressed to Graves' ophthalmopathy. The rearrangement uses TRBV7-8 and TRBJ1-2, with 7 bases that match TRBD1. Sample: blood. In nucleotides, the CDR3 is TGTGCCAGCAGCAAATCCCGACAGGGCCGCGTCTATGGCTACACCTTC. Residues: CASSKSRQGRVYGYTF.